This is a list of T cell receptor beta chains from one sample in a study of blood T cell repertoires in COVID-19. This table comes from immunoSEQ multiplex PCR, and its TCRdb copy is limited to in-frame clones, with some not included. Among 150,000 to 190,000 clones, approximately 80% were seen once, and the ten largest hold more than 3%. The specimen was peripheral blood. These receptors all come from a woman older than 75 with acute or convalescent COVID-19. The CDR3 runs from the conserved cysteine through the conserved F or W. D genes are given only for firm matches.

V	D	J	CDR3
TRBV5-1	TRBD2	TRBJ2-7	CASSLVSGGTKSYEQYF
TRBV11-3	TRBD1	TRBJ1-1	CASILRDRGQVNTEAFF
TRBV7-3	.	TRBJ2-3	CASSLGQASTDTQYF
TRBV7-9	.	TRBJ1-6	CASAGTSSSPLHF
TRBV12-3/TRBV12-4	.	TRBJ1-2	CASNQAGFGYTF
TRBV30	.	TRBJ1-1	CAWSVHLTEAFF
TRBV7-9	TRBD1	TRBJ1-2	CASSLLGETGILTYGYTF
TRBV9	TRBD2	TRBJ2-5	CASSVGAGGQGQETQYF
TRBV5-6	.	TRBJ2-3	CASSLGPTGTDTQYF
TRBV5-1	TRBD1	TRBJ2-7	CASSLGAGTVSYEQYF
TRBV6-2/TRBV6-3	.	TRBJ1-1	CASSLEQGRTEAFF
TRBV5-6	TRBD1	TRBJ1-6	CASSWDSSPLHF
TRBV3-1/TRBV3-2	.	TRBJ1-3	CASSQGDIRSGNTIYF
TRBV2	TRBD1	TRBJ1-4	CASSGQGQGAEKLFF
TRBV14	TRBD1	TRBJ2-7	CASSRGTGGDEQYF
TRBV9	.	TRBJ1-4	CASSVKAGGDEKLFF
TRBV7-2	TRBD1	TRBJ2-5	CASSLEGQGRETQYF
TRBV7-6	TRBD2	TRBJ2-1	CASSLRTSGGTYNEQFF
TRBV5-1	.	TRBJ1-1	CASSWGSGMNTEAFF
TRBV11-2	.	TRBJ1-5	CASSLGPGRNQPQHF
TRBV27	.	TRBJ2-7	CASSRRTESRSEQYF
TRBV7-8	TRBD1	TRBJ1-5	CASSARTGLVQPQHF
TRBV3-1/TRBV3-2	.	TRBJ1-5	CASSQDGLGGQPQHF
TRBV6-2/TRBV6-3	.	TRBJ2-1	CASSSNRVGYNEQFF
TRBV3-1/TRBV3-2	TRBD2	TRBJ2-3	CASSQTSGSWADTQYF
TRBV7-9	.	TRBJ1-2	CASSSQGRNYGYTF
TRBV11-1	TRBD2	TRBJ2-1	CASSPRTSGNNEQFF
TRBV2	TRBD2	TRBJ2-7	CASESGSSYEQYF
TRBV21-1	.	TRBJ1-6	CASSTNNDSLHSYNSPLHF
TRBV15	.	TRBJ2-1	CATSSSPPGRLNEQFF
TRBV30	.	TRBJ1-1	CAWIQVEAFF
TRBV7-8	TRBD1	TRBJ2-7	CASSFDRGSTEQYF
TRBV7-2	TRBD2	TRBJ2-1	CASSKGLAGGPPLRDEQFF
TRBV4-3	TRBD2	TRBJ2-1	CASSQERGGSLSSYNEQFF
TRBV3-1/TRBV3-2	TRBD1	TRBJ2-1	CASSQSDRGRYNEQFF
TRBV5-5	.	TRBJ1-2	CASSLEGGGYTF
TRBV7-2	.	TRBJ2-4	CASSLGGGVWDIQYF